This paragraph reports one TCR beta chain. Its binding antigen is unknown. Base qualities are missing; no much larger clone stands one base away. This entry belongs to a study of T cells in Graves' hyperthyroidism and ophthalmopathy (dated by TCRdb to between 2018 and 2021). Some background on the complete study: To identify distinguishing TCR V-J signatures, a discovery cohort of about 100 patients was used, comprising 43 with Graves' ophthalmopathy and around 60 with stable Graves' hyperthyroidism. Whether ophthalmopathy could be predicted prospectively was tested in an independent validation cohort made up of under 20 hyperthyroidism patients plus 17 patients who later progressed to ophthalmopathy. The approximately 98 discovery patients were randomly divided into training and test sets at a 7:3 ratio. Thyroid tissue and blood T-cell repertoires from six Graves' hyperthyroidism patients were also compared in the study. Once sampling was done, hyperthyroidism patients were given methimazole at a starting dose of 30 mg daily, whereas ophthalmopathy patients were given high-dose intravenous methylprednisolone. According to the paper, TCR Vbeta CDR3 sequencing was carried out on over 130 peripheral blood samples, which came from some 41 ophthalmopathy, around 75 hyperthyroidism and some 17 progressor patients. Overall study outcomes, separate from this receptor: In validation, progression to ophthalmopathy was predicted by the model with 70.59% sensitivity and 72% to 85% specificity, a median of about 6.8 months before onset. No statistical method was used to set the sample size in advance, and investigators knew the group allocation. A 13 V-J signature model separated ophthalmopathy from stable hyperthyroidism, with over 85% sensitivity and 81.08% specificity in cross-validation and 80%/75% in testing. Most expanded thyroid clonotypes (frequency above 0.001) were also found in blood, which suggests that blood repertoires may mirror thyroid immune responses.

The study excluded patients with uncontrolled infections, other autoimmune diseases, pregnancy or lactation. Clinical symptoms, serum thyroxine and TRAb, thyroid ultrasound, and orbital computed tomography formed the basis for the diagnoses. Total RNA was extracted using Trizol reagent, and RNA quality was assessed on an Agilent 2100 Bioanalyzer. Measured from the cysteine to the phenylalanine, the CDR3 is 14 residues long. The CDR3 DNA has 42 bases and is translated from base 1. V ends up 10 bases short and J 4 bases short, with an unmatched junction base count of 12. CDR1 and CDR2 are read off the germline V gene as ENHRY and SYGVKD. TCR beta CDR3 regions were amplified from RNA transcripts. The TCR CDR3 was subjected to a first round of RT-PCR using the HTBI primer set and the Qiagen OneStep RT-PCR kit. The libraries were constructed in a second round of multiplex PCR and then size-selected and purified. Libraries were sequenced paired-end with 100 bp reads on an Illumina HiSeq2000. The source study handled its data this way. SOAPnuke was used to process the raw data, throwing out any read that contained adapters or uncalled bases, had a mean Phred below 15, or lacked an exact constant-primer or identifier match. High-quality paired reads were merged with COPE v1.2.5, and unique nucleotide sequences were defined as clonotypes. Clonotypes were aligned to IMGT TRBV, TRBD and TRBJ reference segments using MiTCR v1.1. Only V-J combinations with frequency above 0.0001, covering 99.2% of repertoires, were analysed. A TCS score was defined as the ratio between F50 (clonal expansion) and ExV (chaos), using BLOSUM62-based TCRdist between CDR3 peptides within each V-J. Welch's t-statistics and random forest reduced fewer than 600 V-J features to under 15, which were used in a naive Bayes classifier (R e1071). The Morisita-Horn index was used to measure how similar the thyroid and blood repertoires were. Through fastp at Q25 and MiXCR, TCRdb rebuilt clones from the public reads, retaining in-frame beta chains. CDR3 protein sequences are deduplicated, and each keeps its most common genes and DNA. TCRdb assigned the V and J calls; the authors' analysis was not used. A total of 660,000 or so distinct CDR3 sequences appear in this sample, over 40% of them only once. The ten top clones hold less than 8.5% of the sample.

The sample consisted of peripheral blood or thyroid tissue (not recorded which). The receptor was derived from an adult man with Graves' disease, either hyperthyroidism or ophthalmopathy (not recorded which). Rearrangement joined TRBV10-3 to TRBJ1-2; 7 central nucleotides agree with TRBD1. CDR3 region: CASRRTGVFYGYTF. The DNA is TGTGCCAGCCGCCGCACAGGGGTCTTCTATGGCTACACCTTC.